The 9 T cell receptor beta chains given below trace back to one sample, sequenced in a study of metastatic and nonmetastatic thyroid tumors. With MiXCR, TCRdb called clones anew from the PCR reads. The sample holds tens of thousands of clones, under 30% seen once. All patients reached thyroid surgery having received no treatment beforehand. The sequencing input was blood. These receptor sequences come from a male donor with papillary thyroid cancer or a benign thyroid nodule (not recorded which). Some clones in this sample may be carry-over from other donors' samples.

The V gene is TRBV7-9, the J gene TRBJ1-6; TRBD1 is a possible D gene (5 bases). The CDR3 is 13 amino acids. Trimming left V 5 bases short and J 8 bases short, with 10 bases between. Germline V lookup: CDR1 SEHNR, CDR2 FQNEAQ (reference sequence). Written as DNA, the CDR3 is TGTGCCAGCAGCCAACTGGGGGATTCACCCCTCCACTTT. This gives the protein CASSQLGDSPLHF.

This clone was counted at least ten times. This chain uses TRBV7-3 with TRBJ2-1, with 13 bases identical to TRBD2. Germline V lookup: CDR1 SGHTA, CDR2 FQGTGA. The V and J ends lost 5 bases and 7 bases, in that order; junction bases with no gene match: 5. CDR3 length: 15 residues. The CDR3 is CASSAPGLAGNEQFF. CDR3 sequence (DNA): TGTGCCAGCAGCGCGCCGGGACTAGCGGGAAATGAGCAGTTCTTC.

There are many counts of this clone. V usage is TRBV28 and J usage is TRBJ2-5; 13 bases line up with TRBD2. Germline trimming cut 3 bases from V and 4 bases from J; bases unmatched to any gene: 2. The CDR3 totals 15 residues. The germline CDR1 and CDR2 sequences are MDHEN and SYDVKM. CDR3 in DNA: TGTGCCAGCAGTTTGGGACTAGCGGGAACAGAGACCCAGTACTTC. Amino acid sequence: CASSLGLAGTETQYF.

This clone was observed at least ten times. Here the CDR3 DNA reads TGTGCCAGCAGCGGAATCCACAGGGGCCTTTCCTACGAGCAGTACTTC. Protein product: CASSGIHRGLSYEQYF. J is TRBJ2-7 and V is TRBV5-5; 7 bases are shared with TRBD1. CDR1 is SGHKS and CDR2 is YYEKEE in the germline V gene (reference sequence). V was clipped by 4 bases and J by 1 base; unmatched bases: 11. There are 16 residues in the CDR3.

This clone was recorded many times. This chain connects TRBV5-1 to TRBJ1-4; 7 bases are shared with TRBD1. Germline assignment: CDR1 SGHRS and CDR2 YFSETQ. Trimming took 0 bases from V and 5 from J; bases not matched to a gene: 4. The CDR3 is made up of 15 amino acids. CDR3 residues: CASSLGTGPNEKLFF. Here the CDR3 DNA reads TGCGCCAGCAGCTTGGGGACAGGTCCCAATGAAAAACTGTTTTTT.

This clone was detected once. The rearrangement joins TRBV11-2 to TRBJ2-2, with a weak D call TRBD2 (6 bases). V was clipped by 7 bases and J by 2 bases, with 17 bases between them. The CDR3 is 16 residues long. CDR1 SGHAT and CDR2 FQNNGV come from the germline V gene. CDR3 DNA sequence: TGTGCCAGCATCTTCGGAGGGACGGCCAACACCGGGGAGCTGTTTTTT. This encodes CASIFGGTANTGELFF.

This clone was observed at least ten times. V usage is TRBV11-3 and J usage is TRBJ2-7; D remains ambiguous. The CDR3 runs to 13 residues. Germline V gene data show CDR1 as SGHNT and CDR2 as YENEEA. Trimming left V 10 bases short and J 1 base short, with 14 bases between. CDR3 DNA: TGTGCCACGCCCCTTTTTGGTTCCTACGAGCAGTACTTC. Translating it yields CATPLFGSYEQYF.

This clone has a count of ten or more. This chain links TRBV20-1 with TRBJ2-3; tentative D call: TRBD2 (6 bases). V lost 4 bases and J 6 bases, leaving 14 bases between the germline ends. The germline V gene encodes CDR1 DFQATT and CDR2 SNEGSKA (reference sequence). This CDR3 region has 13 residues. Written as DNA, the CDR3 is TGCAGTGCTAACCGGGACTTGCAGGATACGCAGTATTTT. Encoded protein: CSANRDLQDTQYF.

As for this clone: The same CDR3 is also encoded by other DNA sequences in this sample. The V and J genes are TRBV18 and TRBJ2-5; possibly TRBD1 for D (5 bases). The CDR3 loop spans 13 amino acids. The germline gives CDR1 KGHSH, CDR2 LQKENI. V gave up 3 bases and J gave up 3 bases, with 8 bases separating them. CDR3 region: CASSPDSKETQYF. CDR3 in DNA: TGTGCCAGCTCACCTGACAGTAAAGAGACCCAGTACTTC.